A selection of T cell receptor beta chains follows, all from one sample in a study of shared clonotypes between healthy human individuals. Assay: immunoSEQ multiplex PCR; the TCRdb copy retains only in-frame clones and omits some. Among fewer than 600,000 clones listed, 75% to 85% were seen once. What was sequenced was PBMCs. These receptors were collected from a woman aged 40 to 50 in good health. Some clones in this sample may be carry-over from other donors' samples. The CDR3 runs from the conserved cysteine through the conserved F or W. The order of the fields is J gene, D gene, clone size, V gene, CDR3 protein, CDR3 DNA. D genes are given only for firm matches. A row's size may be missing; if present it is once, few, many or a size class.

j_call: TRBJ2-7; d_call: .; clone_size: .; v_call: TRBV15; cdr3_aa: CATSRAGSDSYEQYF; cdr3_nt: TGTGCCACCAGCAGAGCCGGGAGCGACTCCTACGAGCAGTACTTC
j_call: TRBJ1-1; d_call: .; clone_size: .; v_call: TRBV6-6; cdr3_aa: CASRKRDTEAFF; cdr3_nt: TGTGCCAGCAGAAAAAGGGACACTGAAGCTTTCTTT
j_call: TRBJ2-3; d_call: .; clone_size: .; v_call: TRBV29-1; cdr3_aa: CSVEGLARGTDTQYF; cdr3_nt: TGCAGCGTTGAAGGTCTAGCGAGAGGGACAGATACGCAGTATTTT
j_call: TRBJ2-3; d_call: TRBD1; clone_size: once; v_call: TRBV28; cdr3_aa: CASGTGFDTQYF; cdr3_nt: TGTGCCAGTGGGACAGGTTTTGATACGCAGTATTTT
j_call: TRBJ2-7; d_call: TRBD2; clone_size: .; v_call: TRBV28; cdr3_aa: CASGTSGRGTYEQYF; cdr3_nt: TGTGCCAGCGGGACTAGCGGGAGGGGGACCTACGAGCAGTACTTC
j_call: TRBJ1-4; d_call: TRBD1; clone_size: .; v_call: TRBV29-1; cdr3_aa: CSVGTDRGYEKLFF; cdr3_nt: TGCAGCGTTGGGACAGACAGGGGCTATGAAAAACTGTTTTTT
j_call: TRBJ1-4; d_call: TRBD1; clone_size: .; v_call: TRBV5-1; cdr3_aa: CASSAEQGATNEKLFF; cdr3_nt: TGCGCCAGCAGCGCCGAACAGGGGGCTACTAATGAAAAACTGTTTTTT
j_call: TRBJ2-1; d_call: TRBD2; clone_size: .; v_call: TRBV18; cdr3_aa: CASSPPGLAYNEQFF; cdr3_nt: TGTGCCAGCTCACCCCCGGGACTAGCCTACAATGAGCAGTTCTTC
j_call: TRBJ2-2; d_call: .; clone_size: .; v_call: TRBV7-3; cdr3_aa: CASSPGFGNTGELFF; cdr3_nt: TGTGCCAGCAGCCCAGGGTTTGGGAACACCGGGGAGCTGTTTTTT
j_call: TRBJ1-1; d_call: TRBD1; clone_size: .; v_call: TRBV5-4; cdr3_aa: CASSLLQGAGTEAFF; cdr3_nt: TGTGCCAGCAGCTTATTACAGGGGGCTGGGACTGAAGCTTTCTTT
j_call: TRBJ2-1; d_call: TRBD2; clone_size: .; v_call: TRBV25-1; cdr3_aa: CASRASGSYNEQFF; cdr3_nt: TGTGCCAGCAGAGCTAGCGGGAGCTACAATGAGCAGTTCTTC
j_call: TRBJ2-3; d_call: TRBD2; clone_size: .; v_call: TRBV4-3; cdr3_aa: CASSLGLGGTDTQYF; cdr3_nt: TGCGCCAGCAGCCTGGGACTAGGGGGCACAGATACGCAGTATTTT
j_call: TRBJ2-1; d_call: TRBD1; clone_size: .; v_call: TRBV6-4; cdr3_aa: CASSETGELNEQFF; cdr3_nt: TGTGCCAGCAGTGAAACAGGGGAGCTCAATGAGCAGTTCTTC
j_call: TRBJ2-7; d_call: .; clone_size: .; v_call: TRBV5-4; cdr3_aa: CASSHTKSSYEQYF; cdr3_nt: TGTGCCAGCAGCCACACCAAGAGCTCCTACGAGCAGTACTTC
j_call: TRBJ2-6; d_call: .; clone_size: .; v_call: TRBV30; cdr3_aa: CAWMPGAGANVLTF; cdr3_nt: TGTGCCTGGATGCCGGGGGCTGGGGCCAACGTCCTGACTTTC
j_call: TRBJ1-3; d_call: .; clone_size: .; v_call: TRBV7-9; cdr3_aa: CASSLAHRAGNTIYF; cdr3_nt: TGTGCCAGCAGCTTAGCGCACAGGGCTGGAAACACCATATATTTT
j_call: TRBJ1-6; d_call: .; clone_size: .; v_call: TRBV19; cdr3_aa: CASSPTGIGSPLHF; cdr3_nt: TGTGCCAGTAGCCCAACAGGAATCGGTTCACCCCTCCACTTT
j_call: TRBJ2-7; d_call: .; clone_size: .; v_call: TRBV6-5; cdr3_aa: CASSYRQGSSREQYF; cdr3_nt: TGTGCCAGCAGTTACAGGCAGGGTAGTTCGAGAGAGCAGTACTTC
j_call: TRBJ1-1; d_call: .; clone_size: .; v_call: TRBV6-1; cdr3_aa: CASSEAWGFGTEAFF; cdr3_nt: TGTGCCAGCAGTGAGGCATGGGGTTTCGGAACTGAAGCTTTCTTT
j_call: TRBJ2-2; d_call: .; clone_size: once; v_call: TRBV7-6; cdr3_aa: CASSLVFAGELFF; cdr3_nt: TGTGCCAGCAGCTTAGTTTTCGCCGGGGAGCTGTTTTTT
j_call: TRBJ1-1; d_call: .; clone_size: .; v_call: TRBV14; cdr3_aa: CASSLGPGNTEAFF; cdr3_nt: TGTGCCAGCAGCCTAGGACCCGGGAACACTGAAGCTTTCTTT
j_call: TRBJ2-2; d_call: .; clone_size: .; v_call: TRBV4-2; cdr3_aa: CASSQRLGAQDTGELFF; cdr3_nt: TGTGCCAGCAGCCAAAGGTTGGGGGCGCAGGACACCGGGGAGCTGTTTTTT